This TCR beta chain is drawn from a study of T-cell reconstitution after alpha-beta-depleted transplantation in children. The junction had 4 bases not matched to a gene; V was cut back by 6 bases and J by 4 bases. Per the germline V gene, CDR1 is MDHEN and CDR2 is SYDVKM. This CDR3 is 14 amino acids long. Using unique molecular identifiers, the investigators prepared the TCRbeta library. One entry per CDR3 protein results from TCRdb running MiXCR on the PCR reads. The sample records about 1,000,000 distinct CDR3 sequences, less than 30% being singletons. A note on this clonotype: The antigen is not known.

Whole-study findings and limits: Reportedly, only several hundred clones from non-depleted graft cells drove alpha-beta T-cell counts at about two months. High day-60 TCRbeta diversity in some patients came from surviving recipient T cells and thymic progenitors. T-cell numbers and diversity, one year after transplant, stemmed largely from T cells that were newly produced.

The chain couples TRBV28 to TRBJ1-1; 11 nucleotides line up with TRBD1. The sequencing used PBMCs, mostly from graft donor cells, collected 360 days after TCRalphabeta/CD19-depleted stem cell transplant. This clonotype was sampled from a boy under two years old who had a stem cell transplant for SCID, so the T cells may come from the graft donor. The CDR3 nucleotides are TGTGCCAGCAGGCCGGGACAGGGGGTCACTGAAGCTTTCTTT. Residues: CASRPGQGVTEAFF.